This TCR beta chain was observed in a study of Ad26.COV2.S vaccination and SARS-CoV-2 variants (dated by TCRdb to about 2021). Describing the broader study: Donors in the vaccine arm were drawn from COV1001, a phase I-IIa trial of Ad26.COV2.S in healthy adults that was multicentre, randomized, double-blind and placebo-controlled. Dosing of Ad26.COV2.S was intramuscular, at either 5x10^10 or 1x10^11 viral particles, delivered as one shot or as two shots spaced 56 days apart. Sequencing of the TCRbeta repertoire served to evaluate the specificity and breadth of SARS-CoV-2-reactive T cell receptors following Ad26.COV2.S vaccination. A total of some 30 samples were included in the TCR-sequenced set, comprising some 20 Ad26.COV2.S vaccine recipients, 5 placebo recipients and 8 SARS-CoV-2 convalescent individuals. Trial participants were randomized into five groups of five: low-dose or high-dose Ad26.COV2.S given once or twice, or placebo on both occasions. Blinding of investigators to trial group allocation was maintained during experiments and outcome assessment. Overall study results and their limits: It was noted by the authors that total T cell responses may have been underestimated by the TCR breadth and depth analyses. After vaccination, spike-specific CD8+ and CD4+ T cell responses were reported to show substantial breadth. Ad26.COV2.S recipients had higher spike-specific TCR breadth than placebo recipients (P = 0.0014). The study was not powered for comparison of responses between vaccine doses or regimens. Vaccine and placebo recipients had comparable non-spike TCR breadth, which fits with the vaccine containing only spike.

About this clone itself: The antigen it recognizes is unknown. No base quality information exists; no much larger clone differs at one position.

The CDR3 goes from the cysteine to the phenylalanine over 14 residues. Only CDR3 DNA remains: 42 bases, in frame from the first base. CDR1 and CDR2 are drawn from the germline V gene (reference sequence): GTSNPN, SVGIG. V is clipped by 3 bases and J by 0 bases, and the sequence between their germline boundaries is 9 bases long. The immunoSEQ Assay was the method used to sequence TCRbeta CDR3 regions. After extraction, genomic DNA underwent amplification by bias-controlled multiplex PCR, followed by high-throughput sequencing. The original methods were these. To quantify the absolute abundance of every unique TCRbeta CDR3 region, sequences were collapsed and filtered. T cell fraction was estimated by normalizing TCRbeta template counts to usable DNA, with usable DNA measured through amplification of reference genes found in all nucleated cells. Repertoire TCRs were annotated as SARS-CoV-2-specific when V gene, CDR3 amino acid sequence and J gene were exactly matched to a known reactive TCR set. MIRA supplied the reference SARS-CoV-2 TCR set, which was filtered for enrichment in COVID-19-positive ImmuneCODE repertoires so that public or cross-reactive TCRs were removed. Based on the MIRA antigens, annotated TCRs were further analysed at the level of specific ORF or position within ORF. Breadth was defined as annotated unique rearrangements over total unique productive rearrangements; depth was the summed frequency of those rearrangements. TCR breadth was compared between groups using two-sided Wilcoxon rank-sum tests. The table comes from immuneACCESS by way of TCRdb, which keeps in-frame sequences with V and J called. Part of the clones is missing from these tables; in studies checked, under half for an unresolved V gene and the rest for unknown reasons. That table gives V, J and clone size, and the DNA gave D and trimming. The sample has about 350,000 clones on record, around nine tenths of them singletons. In total, the top ten clones hold 9.5% to 12% of the sample.

Explained via the paper, the treatment or condition label denotes: about 20 received Ad26.COV2.S at low or high dose, single or two shots; roughly 5 received placebo; per-sample allocation not given. For vaccine and placebo recipients, the sequenced repertoires came from samples collected on day 63 after the first injection. In Cohort 1b, around 23 adults aged 18-55 years were enrolled at a single site in Boston, USA, between 29 July and 7 August 2020. Ad26.COV2.S was a replication-incompetent adenovirus type 26 vector that expressed a prefusion-stabilized SARS-CoV-2 spike protein derived from the original Wuhan strain.

This clonotype was sampled from a person between 18 and 65 years old who received the Ad26.COV2.S COVID-19 vaccine or a placebo. Sequencing used peripheral blood, obtained in a trial of Ad26.COV2.S vaccine versus placebo. The chain is made from TRBV30 and TRBJ1-3; a confident D gene designation cannot be given. The CDR3 loop reads CAWRGRSSGNTIYF. The DNA sequence is given as TGTGCCTGGAGGGGCCGGAGCTCTGGAAACACCATATATTTT.